These T cell receptor beta chains were read from a single sample in a study of blood T cell repertoires in COVID-19. TCRdb's table, derived via immunoSEQ multiplex PCR, lists solely in-frame clones and lacks some. The sample has over 200,000 clones, about 85% seen once. Sequencing was done on a sample of peripheral blood. The receptors were sampled from a woman between 18 and 29 years old who had recovered from COVID-19. CDR3s include the opening cysteine and the closing phenylalanine or tryptophan.

V gene,J gene,CDR3 protein
TRBV2,TRBJ2-5,CASVGQRAETQYF
TRBV9,TRBJ2-7,CASSAAAGAHEQYF
TRBV12-5,TRBJ2-7,CASGPPLFGVGTTYEQYF
TRBV13,TRBJ2-5,CASSGRDSGTQYF
TRBV5-1,TRBJ2-3,CASFHLAGGPPDTQYF
TRBV2,TRBJ2-7,CASIAGTYEQYF
TRBV5-5,TRBJ2-7,CASSTRDSWLAYEQYF
TRBV3-1/TRBV3-2,TRBJ1-1,CASSPLGGSGATEAFF
TRBV6-5,TRBJ1-2,CASSSREGYTF
TRBV3-1/TRBV3-2,TRBJ1-6,CASSQEVRAGVSPLHF
TRBV19,TRBJ1-2,CASKWDSINYGYTF
TRBV4-3,TRBJ2-7,CASSQDRSTIYEQYF
TRBV5-1,TRBJ2-4,CASSPDMAKNIQYF
TRBV6-5,TRBJ1-2,CASSPRTGRGYTF
TRBV24-1,TRBJ2-2,CATSDGTSGNLGELFF
TRBV30,TRBJ2-2,CAWSVGGLGGELFF
TRBV10-3,TRBJ1-2,CAISESRQGSHYGYTF
TRBV6-6,TRBJ1-2,CASSYSTAGSGYTF
TRBV23-1,TRBJ1-3,CASPPGGRPASSGNTIYF
TRBV15,TRBJ1-4,CATSSLEMRSEKLFF
TRBV6-1,TRBJ2-1,CASSELAGGGWVPEQFF
TRBV14,TRBJ1-6,CASSLTGGEGSPLHF